The clone carrying this TCR beta chain has a count of ten or more. The sample's time point: longitudinal time-point 1 (baseline). The data derive from a study of neurological immune-mediated disorders. The cDNA was generated by 5'RACE with 10-nucleotide random UMIs. Every sequencing run generated over 170 million TCR-beta sequences from 15-18 subjects. MiXCR was run by TCRdb on the 5' RACE reads, yielding one entry per CDR3 protein. This sample has about 50,000 distinct CDR3 sequences, with 10% found just once. The V gene's germline CDR1 is DFQATT and CDR2 SNEGSKA (reference sequence). The CDR3 length is 16 residues. V lost 3 bases, J lost 3 bases, and 18 bases lay in between.

This clonotype was obtained from a woman in her 40s in good health. The V gene is TRBV20-1, the J gene TRBJ1-5; D might be TRBD1 (5 bases). Sequencing input: PBMCs. The CDR3 protein is CSARDPGPGDNQPQHF. The CDR3 DNA follows: TGCAGTGCTAGGGATCCGGGACCAGGTGACAATCAGCCCCAGCATTTT.